This entry features one TCR beta chain sequence. The CDR3 sequence is 12 residues long. Germline CDR1 SNHLY, CDR2 FYNNEI. The V segment lost 6 bases and the J segment 7 bases; nucleotides outside the gene matches: 2. The data are from a study of blood T cell repertoires in COVID-19. Study-level background: Italy, Spain and the United States were the sources of the convalescent and acute COVID-19 samples. PBMCs, B-cell-depleted T cells, or T cells provided the cDNA or gDNA that made up the material.

In the original analysis: Quantification of nucleated cells was approximated via reference gene primer amplification. Clones were read by immunoSEQ multiplex PCR, and TCRdb kept only the in-frame ones, dropping some. That table supplies the V and J calls and clone size; D and trimming were determined from the DNA. The sample lists roughly 71,000 clones, 84% seen once, with 8.5% to 10% in the top ten. The receptor comes from a man aged 45-65 years with active COVID-19. The source material was peripheral blood. This chain links TRBV2 with TRBJ2-4; the match to TRBD1 covers 8 bases. Here the CDR3 reads CASRTGVNIQYF. CDR3 DNA sequence: TGTGCCAGCAGGACAGGGGTCAACATTCAGTACTTC.